This T cell receptor (beta chain) is drawn from a study of blood T cells in healthy people across ages. Study-wide results and limits: The study found more naive CD4+ cells and higher diversity in long-lived than aged donors.

Concerning this clonotype: Its antigen remains unknown.

Per the germline V gene, CDR1 is LNHNV and CDR2 is YYDKDF (reference sequence). This CDR3 is 16 amino acids long. Trimming pared 0 bases from V and 10 bases from J, leaving 16 bases between. A J-beta primer mix and a sample-barcoded 5' primer were used in a second PCR of roughly 6 to 12 cycles. TCRdb processed the 5' RACE reads anew with MiXCR; each CDR3 protein has one entry. Here the sample spans 600,000 to 1,000,000 distinct CDR3 sequences, roughly 64% being singletons. Sample donors were healthy Caucasian individuals that came from Russia, aged roughly 6 to 100. The study isolated at least 6.5 million PBMCs from each sample.

This receptor was taken from a man aged 30 to 45 in good health. The chain recombines TRBV15 with TRBJ1-6; no clear D gene. The sample consisted of blood. The chain's CDR3 is CATSREYPLGGSPLHF. The CDR3 DNA sequence: TGTGCCACCAGCAGAGAATACCCATTGGGCGGATCACCCCTCCACTTT.